Listed below are T cell receptor beta chains from one sample, sequenced in a study of a mutant IDH1 vaccine in newly diagnosed glioma. No cognate antigen is known for these TCRs. Assay used: immunoSEQ multiplex PCR; TCRdb lists only in-frame clones, some missing. The sample holds around 60,000 clones, 89% seen once. Sample: PBMCs, taken from a glioma patient whose treatment included an IDH1 peptide vaccine. The origin of the receptors is a man aged 35 to 55 with glioma. The CDR3 runs from the conserved cysteine through the conserved F or W. Size values are once, few and many counts, or a class for expanded clones, and some rows have none.

17,NA,TRBV7-9,CASSLRGGVSGANVLTF
12,NA,TRBV2,CASSGQAYEQYF
12,NA,TRBV11-2,CASSRIPSPLHF
13,NA,TRBV6-1,CASRLPALGEQFF
16,NA,TRBV2,CASSEILRETPDTQYF
16,once,TRBV7-8,CASSLERVPGEQPQHF
14,once,TRBV27,CASSLWTGGNEQFF
14,NA,TRBV19,CASSASTGYQPQHF
14,NA,TRBV13,CASSLGRRNYGYTF
13,few,TRBV10-3,CATEGPGGSEQFF
15,NA,TRBV21-1,CASSKIVFSGYGYTF
15,NA,TRBV18,CASSPQQGGSEKLFF
11,NA,TRBV10-2,CASARVHTQYF
14,NA,TRBV7-2,CASSLYRVNTEAFF
14,NA,TRBV5-1,CASSLEGGRETQYF
13,NA,TRBV6-1,CASSGQGYTEAFF
13,NA,TRBV4-1,CASSQVGRETQYF
12,NA,TRBV5-6,CASSSSHNEQFF
13,NA,TRBV18,CASPGEPGNTIYF
11,NA,TRBV27,CAPTPRDTQYF
14,NA,TRBV6-1,CASRDPGYTGELFF
17,NA,TRBV18,CASSPMGPGTGFHEQYF
18,NA,TRBV4-1,CASSQDWDPRAFTDTQYF
15,NA,TRBV10-3,CAISESGGTNEKLFF
15,few,TRBV4-1,CASSGGGRGANVLTF
17,NA,TRBV19,CASSTPHAGGVRNEQFF
18,NA,TRBV2,CASSDTNAYYRAVTEAFF
15,NA,TRBV27,CASSNGDNGYNEQFF
17,once,TRBV19,CASSIDLASGGYNEQFF
15,NA,TRBV5-1,CASSLDTGTGGGYTF
16,NA,TRBV11-2,CASSPLTGLVGNTIYF
14,once,TRBV19,CASSTTDANEKLFF
17,once,TRBV28,CASGRLGSWTEDYGYTF
14,NA,TRBV11-2,CASSLGVGAYEQYF
14,NA,TRBV11-2,CASSPPGGTDTQYF
15,NA,TRBV5-1,CASSLDGGGNTEAFF
14,NA,TRBV7-2,CASSPSGVNSPLHF
16,NA,TRBV6-1,CASSEAQRGITDTQYF
15,NA,TRBV28,CATRTGGRGTDTQYF
15,few,TRBV27,CASSLSAGGPGELFF
13,NA,TRBV7-2,CASSLWGNTEAFF
15,NA,TRBV28,CASSWGFSSSYEQYF
15,NA,TRBV7-2,CASSFSPGSNQPQHF
14,NA,TRBV7-3,CASSLTELYNEQFF
14,NA,TRBV19,CASSISAREETQYF
18,NA,TRBV11-3,CASSLERGSGTGAYEQYF
17,once,TRBV30,CAWRFSPDRPSDSPLHF
15,NA,TRBV7-2,CASSRGAGINQPQHF
17,NA,TRBV19,CASSRGLGQGSGGELFF
14,NA,TRBV5-4,CASRIDRVAGEQYF
13,NA,TRBV11-3,CASSPDRIGELFF
16,NA,TRBV11-2,CASSLKASLLADTQYF
14,NA,TRBV5-1,CASSSTGRDEKLFF